Described below is a single TCR beta chain sequence and its context. No antigen is known for it. This CDR3 spans 16 amino acids. V was clipped by 1 base and J by 2 bases, with 13 bases between them. The data are from a study of response to subunit inactivated influenza vaccine. Study observations and caveats: That few new T cells are recruited by each seasonal influenza vaccination was the authors' suggestion.

MiXCR, run by TCRdb on the RT-PCR reads, gives a single entry per CDR3 protein. This sample has some 500,000 distinct CDR3 sequences; less than 30% occur once, and the top ten carry approximately 2%. V gene TRBV12-3 or TRBV12-4 combines with J gene TRBJ2-3, with TRBD2 as a possible D gene (6 bases). This clonotype was sampled from a man between 50 and 59 years old who received an inactivated influenza vaccine. Sample: CD4+ T cells sorted from PBMCs, taken roughly 5 days after vaccination. CDR3 in amino acids: CASSLGGSGYTDTQYF. The DNA for the CDR3 is TGTGCCAGCAGTTTAGGGGGCAGCGGGTACACAGATACGCAGTATTTT.